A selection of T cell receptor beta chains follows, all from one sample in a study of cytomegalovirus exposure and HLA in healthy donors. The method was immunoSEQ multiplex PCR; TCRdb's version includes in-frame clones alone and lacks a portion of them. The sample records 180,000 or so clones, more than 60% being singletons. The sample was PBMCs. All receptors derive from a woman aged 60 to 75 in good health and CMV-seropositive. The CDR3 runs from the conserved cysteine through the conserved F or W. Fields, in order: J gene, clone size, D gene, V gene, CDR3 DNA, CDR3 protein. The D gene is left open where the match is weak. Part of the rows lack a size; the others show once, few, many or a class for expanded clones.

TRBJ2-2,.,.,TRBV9,TGTGCCAGCAGCGCCCGTATAGACGGGGAGCTGTTTTTT,CASSARIDGELFF
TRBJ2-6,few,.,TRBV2,TGTGCCAGCAGCCCTAGAGGGGGCTCTGGGGCCAACGTCCTGACTTTC,CASSPRGGSGANVLTF
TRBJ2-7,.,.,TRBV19,TGTGCCAGTAGTATAGACCCGCCGGGTTCCTACGAGCAGTACTTC,CASSIDPPGSYEQYF
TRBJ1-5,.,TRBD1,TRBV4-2,TGTGCCAGCAGCCAGGGTACGACAGGGGCGGGCAATCAGCCCCAGCATTTT,CASSQGTTGAGNQPQHF
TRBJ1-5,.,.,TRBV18,TGTGCCAGCTCACCACCTACGGGGGGCGGCGATCAGCCCCAGCATTTT,CASSPPTGGGDQPQHF
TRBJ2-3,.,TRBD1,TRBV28,TGTGCCAGCAGTTGGACAGGGGTAGGAGATACGCAGTATTTT,CASSWTGVGDTQYF
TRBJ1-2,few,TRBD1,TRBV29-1,TGCAGCGTTGAAGAACTTCCGGGACAGGGAGATGGCTACACCTTC,CSVEELPGQGDGYTF
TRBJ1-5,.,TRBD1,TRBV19,TGTGCCAGTAGTATTGGGACAGGGCTCGATCAGCCCCAGCATTTT,CASSIGTGLDQPQHF
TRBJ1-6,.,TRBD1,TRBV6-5,TGTGCCAGCAGTTACTCGACAGGGACGAACTCACCCCTCCACTTT,CASSYSTGTNSPLHF
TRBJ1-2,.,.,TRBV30,TGTGCCTGGAGACCCCAGACAGGCTATGGCTACACCTTC,CAWRPQTGYGYTF
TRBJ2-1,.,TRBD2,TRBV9,TGTGCCAGCAGTAACCCCCTAACGCAGCGGGGTGATGGCAATGAGCAGTTCTTC,CASSNPLTQRGDGNEQFF
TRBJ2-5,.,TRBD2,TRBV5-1,TGCGCCAGCAGCTTGGCCAGCGGGAGTGGGGAGACCCAGTACTTC,CASSLASGSGETQYF
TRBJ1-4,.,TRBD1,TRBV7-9,TGTGCCAGCAGTTCAGGACAGGCCCAAGGGGAAAAACTGTTTTTT,CASSSGQAQGEKLFF
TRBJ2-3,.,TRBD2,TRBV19,TGTGCCAGTAGACTAGCGGGCCCCAGGGGTACGCAGTATTTT,CASRLAGPRGTQYF
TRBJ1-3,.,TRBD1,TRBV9,TGTGCCAGCAGCGCCACCGGGACAGGCCAGAGGAACACCATATATTTT,CASSATGTGQRNTIYF
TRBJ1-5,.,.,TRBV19,TGTGCCAGTAGTATCCCCCGGGTCAGTAGCAATCAGCCCCAGCATTTT,CASSIPRVSSNQPQHF
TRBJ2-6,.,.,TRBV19,TGTGCCAGTAGTTTAATCATGTCTGGGGCCAACGGCCTGACTTTC,CASSLIMSGANGLTF
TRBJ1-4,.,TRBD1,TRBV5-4,TGTGCCAGCAGCTTGGGTTCCGGGACAGGGGATGGACTGTTTTTT,CASSLGSGTGDGLFF
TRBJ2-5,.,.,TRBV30,TGTGCCTGGAGTGTAGGATCCAGCCTACTCCCAGGCCAAGAGACCCAGTACTTC,CAWSVGSSLLPGQETQYF
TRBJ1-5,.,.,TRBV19,TGTGCCAGTACAAGTCAGGGCAGGGGAAATCAGCCCCAGCATTTT,CASTSQGRGNQPQHF
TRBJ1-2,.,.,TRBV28,TGTGCCAGCAGAAGCTCGCCTTTCGATGGCTACACCTTC,CASRSSPFDGYTF
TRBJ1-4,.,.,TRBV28,TGTGCCAGCACCCGGAGATGGGAAAAACTGTTTTTT,CASTRRWEKLFF
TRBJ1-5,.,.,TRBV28,TGTGCCAGCAGTTTAGCAGGGCTTAGCAATCAGCCCCAGCATTTT,CASSLAGLSNQPQHF
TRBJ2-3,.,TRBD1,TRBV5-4,TGTGCCAGCAGCTGGGGACAGGGGTCAGATACGCAGTATTTT,CASSWGQGSDTQYF
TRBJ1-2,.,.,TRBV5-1,TGCGCCAGCAGCCTGACAGTGGATGGCTACACCTTC,CASSLTVDGYTF
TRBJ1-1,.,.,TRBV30,TGTGCCTGGGGCAGGGTGGGGGCTTGGAACACTGAAGCTTTCTTT,CAWGRVGAWNTEAFF
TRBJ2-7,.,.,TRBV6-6,TGTGCCAGCAATCCCTTCGGGGGGCAATACGAGCAGTACTTC,CASNPFGGQYEQYF
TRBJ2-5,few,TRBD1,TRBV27,TGTGCCAGCGCGTTCCGGGGGGACAGGGGGTTTTATGAGACCCAGTACTTC,CASAFRGDRGFYETQYF
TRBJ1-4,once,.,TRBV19,TGTGCCAGCGAAACCAGGGTGGGGGAAAAACTGTTTTTT,CASETRVGEKLFF
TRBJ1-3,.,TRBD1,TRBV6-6,TGTGCCAGCAGGAAAATACAGGGGGCGGGAGGAAACACCATATATTTT,CASRKIQGAGGNTIYF
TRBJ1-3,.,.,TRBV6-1,TGTGCCAGCAAGACGGCAGGGGAGGGCACCATATATTTT,CASKTAGEGTIYF
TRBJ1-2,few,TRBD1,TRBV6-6,TGTGCCAGCAGCCCGGACAGGGGGATATCTGGCTACACCTTC,CASSPDRGISGYTF
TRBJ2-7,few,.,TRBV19,TGTGCCAGTAGTACGAGATATGACCGGGGCTCCTACGAGCAGTACTTC,CASSTRYDRGSYEQYF
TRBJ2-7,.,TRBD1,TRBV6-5,TGTGCCAGCAGTCCCGGGACAGGGTCCCCCTACGAGCAGTACTTC,CASSPGTGSPYEQYF
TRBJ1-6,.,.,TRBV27,TGTGCCAGCAGTTCGATTGGACAGCGTCGCGTTGGTTCACCCCTCCACTTT,CASSSIGQRRVGSPLHF
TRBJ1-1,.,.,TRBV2,TGTGCCAGCACCCGTACAGGGTTCCCCATGGCCGGAGCTTTCTTT,CASTRTGFPMAGAFF
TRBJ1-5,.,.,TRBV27,TGTGCCAGCAGTTCGAGATCCCGTCAGCCCCAGCATTTT,CASSSRSRQPQHF
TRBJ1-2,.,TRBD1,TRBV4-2,TGTGCCAGCAGCCGGGGGGAAACCAGGGGGAACTATGGCTACACCTTC,CASSRGETRGNYGYTF
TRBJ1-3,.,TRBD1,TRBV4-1,TGCGCCAGCAGCCATCCGAGGGGGCTTGGAAACACCATATATTTT,CASSHPRGLGNTIYF
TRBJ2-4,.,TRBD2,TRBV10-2,TGCGCCAGCAGGCTAGCGGGGAAAAACATTCAGTACTTC,CASRLAGKNIQYF
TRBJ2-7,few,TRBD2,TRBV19,TGTGCCAGTAGCCCGACTAGCTTCTTCTCCGAGCAGTACTTC,CASSPTSFFSEQYF
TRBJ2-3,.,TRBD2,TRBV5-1,TGCGCCAGCAGCTCTGGACTAGCGGGGATCACAGATACGCAGTATTTT,CASSSGLAGITDTQYF
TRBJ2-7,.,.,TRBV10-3,TGTGCCATCAGTGCTGGACTCTACGAGCAGTACTTC,CAISAGLYEQYF
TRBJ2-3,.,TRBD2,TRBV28,TGTGCCAGCAGTACAGCGGGGACTAGCACAGATACGCAGTATTTT,CASSTAGTSTDTQYF
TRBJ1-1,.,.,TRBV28,TGTGCCAGCAGTTCAAGGGGGAACACTGAAGCTTTCTTT,CASSSRGNTEAFF